This T cell receptor beta chain was recorded in a study of blood T cell repertoires in COVID-19. Overall study: Specimens from acute and convalescent COVID-19 originated in the United States, Italy and Spain. The analysed material was cDNA or gDNA that came from T cells, B-cell-depleted T cells, or PBMCs.

Libraries were prepared by immunoSEQ multiplex PCR; TCRdb keeps only in-frame clonotypes and omits some of them. In the table there are some 68,000 clones, about 85% of which are singletons. The CDR3 has 12 residues. Germline-derived CDR1 and CDR2 are SGHNT and YENEEA. V lost 1 base and J 5 bases, leaving 4 bases between the germline ends. The sequence came from a woman in her fifties or sixties with COVID-19, enrolled during active disease. The V gene is TRBV11-3, the J gene TRBJ2-3; no firm D call. The sequenced sample consisted of peripheral blood. This CDR3 is CASSLVIDTQYF. CDR3 coding DNA: TGTGCCAGCAGCTTAGTCATAGATACGCAGTATTTT.